This T cell receptor beta chain came from a study of blood T cells in healthy people across ages. Study-wide results and limits: Estimates of diversity drawn from one million T cells were considered underestimates.

This clonotype was seen a single time. As yet, its antigen is unknown. This may be a read error: a much more frequent sequence differs by one nucleotide. The CDR3 has 14 residues. Germline lookup yields CDR1 SQVTM and CDR2 ANQGSEA. The second PCR ran about 6 to 11 cycles with a sample-barcoded 5' primer and J-beta primers. Template switching added a 12-random-nucleotide identifier to every cDNA molecule. TCRdb re-analysed the 5' RACE reads in MiXCR, keeping a single row per CDR3 protein. The data show some 780,000 distinct CDR3 sequences, approximately 53% seen once. The sequenced material came from blood. The receptor comes from a middle-aged man in good health. This rearrangement joins TRBV29-1 to TRBJ2-6, with a tentative D call TRBD1 (5 bases). CDR3 DNA sequence: TGCAGCGTTGAAAGTAGCTCTGGGGCCAGCGTCCTGACTTTC. It yields the protein CSVESSSGASVLTF.